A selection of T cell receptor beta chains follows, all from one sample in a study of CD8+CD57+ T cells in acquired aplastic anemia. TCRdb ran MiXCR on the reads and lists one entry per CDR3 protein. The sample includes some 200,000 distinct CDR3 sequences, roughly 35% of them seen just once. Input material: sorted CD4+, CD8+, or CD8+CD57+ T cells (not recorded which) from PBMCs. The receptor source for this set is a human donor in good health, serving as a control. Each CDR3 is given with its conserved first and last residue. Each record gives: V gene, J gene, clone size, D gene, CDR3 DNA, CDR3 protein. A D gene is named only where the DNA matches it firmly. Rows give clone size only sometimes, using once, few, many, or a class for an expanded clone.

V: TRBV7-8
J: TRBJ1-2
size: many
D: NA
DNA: TGTGCCAGCAGCGCCCGGGGGGGGGGCTACACCTTC
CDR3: CASSARGGGYTF

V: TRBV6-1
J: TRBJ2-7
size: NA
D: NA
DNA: TGTGCCAGCAGACGGGGCAGGGGGGTCTACGAGCAGTACTTC
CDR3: CASRRGRGVYEQYF

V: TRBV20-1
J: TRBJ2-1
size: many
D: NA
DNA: TGCAGTGCTAGAGATCAGAAAGACGAGCAGTTCTTC
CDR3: CSARDQKDEQFF

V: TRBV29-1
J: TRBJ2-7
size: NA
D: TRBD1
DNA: TGCAGCGTTGGGGGGACAGGGGCCTACGAGCAGTACTTC
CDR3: CSVGGTGAYEQYF

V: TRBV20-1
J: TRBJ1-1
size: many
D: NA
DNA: TGCAGTGCTAGCTCCATCATGAACACTGAAGCTTTCTTT
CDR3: CSASSIMNTEAFF

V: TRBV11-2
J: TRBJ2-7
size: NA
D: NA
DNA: TGTGCCAGCAGCACTATCAAGGGGGGGTTTAGGACTAACTCCTACGAGCAGTACTTC
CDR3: CASSTIKGGFRTNSYEQYF

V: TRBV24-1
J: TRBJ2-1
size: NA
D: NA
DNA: TGTGCCACCAGTGATACAGGTTATTACAATGAGCAGTTCTTC
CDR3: CATSDTGYYNEQFF

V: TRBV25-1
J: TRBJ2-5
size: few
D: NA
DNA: TGTGCCAGCAGTGAACTAGGCAGGGAGAAGGAGACCCAGTACTTC
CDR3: CASSELGREKETQYF

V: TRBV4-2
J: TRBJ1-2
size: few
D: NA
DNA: TGTGCCAGCAGCCAAGGACTTCAGGGGAGACTTACAATGGGCTACACCTTC
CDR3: CASSQGLQGRLTMGYTF

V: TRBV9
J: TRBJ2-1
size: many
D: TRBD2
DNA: TGTGCCAGCAGCCCTCGGTCTAGCGGGAGTAATGAGCAGTTCTTC
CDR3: CASSPRSSGSNEQFF

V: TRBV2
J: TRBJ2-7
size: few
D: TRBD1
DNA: TGTGCCAGCTCTGCCGGGACAGCGGAGGCCTACGAGCAGTACTTC
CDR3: CASSAGTAEAYEQYF

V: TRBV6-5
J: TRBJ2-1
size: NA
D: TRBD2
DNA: TGTGCCAGCACCACACGGGACGGGAGGGCCTACTACAATGAGCAGTTCTTC
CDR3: CASTTRDGRAYYNEQFF

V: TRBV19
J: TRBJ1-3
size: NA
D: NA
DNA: TGTGCCAGTAGTATTAGATACGGAAATAGGGACAACCACGGAAACACCATATATTTT
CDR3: CASSIRYGNRDNHGNTIYF

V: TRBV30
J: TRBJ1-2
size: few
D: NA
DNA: TGTGCCTGGAGTGTACGTAGGGGGGATGGCTACACCTTC
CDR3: CAWSVRRGDGYTF

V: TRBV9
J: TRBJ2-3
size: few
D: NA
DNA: TGTGCCAGCAGCGACAACAGGTTAAGCACAGATACGCAGTATTTT
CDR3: CASSDNRLSTDTQYF

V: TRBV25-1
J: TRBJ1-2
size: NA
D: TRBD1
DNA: TGTGCCAGCAGTGGCCGGGACAGCTACTACACCTTC
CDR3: CASSGRDSYYTF

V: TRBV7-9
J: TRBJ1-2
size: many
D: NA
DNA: TGTGCCAGCAGCTTACGGGGGTTCCTAGATGGCTACACCTTC
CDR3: CASSLRGFLDGYTF

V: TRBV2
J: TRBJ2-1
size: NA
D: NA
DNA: TGTGCCAGCAGTGGGTCGGTGGGCTCCTACAATGAGCAGTTCTTC
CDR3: CASSGSVGSYNEQFF

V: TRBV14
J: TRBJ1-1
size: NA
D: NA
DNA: TGTGCCAGCAGCGCTCAAACGGGGGGAAACACTGAAGCTTTCTTT
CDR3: CASSAQTGGNTEAFF

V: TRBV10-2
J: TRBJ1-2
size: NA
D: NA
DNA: TGCGCCAGTAAGGGGGTTTTAGGGCCCTATGGCTACACCTTC
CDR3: CASKGVLGPYGYTF

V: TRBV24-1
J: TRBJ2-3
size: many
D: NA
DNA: TGTGCCACCAGTGACACAGGTTACACAGATACGCAGTATTTT
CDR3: CATSDTGYTDTQYF

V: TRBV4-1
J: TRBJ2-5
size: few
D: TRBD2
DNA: TGCGCCAGCAGCCAAGGACTAGCCGGGACTACCGAGACCCAGTACTTC
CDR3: CASSQGLAGTTETQYF

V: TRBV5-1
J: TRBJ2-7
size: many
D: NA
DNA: TGCGCCAGCAGCCTACAGGACGGGGCCTACGAGCAGTACTTC
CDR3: CASSLQDGAYEQYF

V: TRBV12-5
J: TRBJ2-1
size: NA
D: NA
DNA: TGTGCTAGTGGTTTGGCCACAAGCACCTACAATGAGCAGTTCTTC
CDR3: CASGLATSTYNEQFF

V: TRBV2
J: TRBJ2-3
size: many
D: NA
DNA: TGTGCCAGCAGTGAACTAGGTCAGGCCACAGATACGCAGTATTTT
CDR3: CASSELGQATDTQYF

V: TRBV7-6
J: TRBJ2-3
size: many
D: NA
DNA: TGTGCCAGCAGCTCCCGACAGGCTAGCACAGATACGCAGTATTTT
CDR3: CASSSRQASTDTQYF

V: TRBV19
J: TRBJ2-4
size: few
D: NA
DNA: TGTGCCAGTAGTATATCCGGGACCGGGACAATTTCGAACATTCAGTACTTC
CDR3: CASSISGTGTISNIQYF

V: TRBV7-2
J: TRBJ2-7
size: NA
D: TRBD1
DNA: TGTGCCAGCAGGACAGGGGGGATCTACGAGCAGTACTTC
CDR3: CASRTGGIYEQYF

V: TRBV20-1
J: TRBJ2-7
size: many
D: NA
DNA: TGCAGTGCTAGTGTAGTCCTCAGGGCCTACGAGCAGTACTTC
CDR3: CSASVVLRAYEQYF

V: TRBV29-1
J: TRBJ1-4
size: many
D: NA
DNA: TGCAGCGGAAAGGTGGGCGGGACGGAACTGTTTTTT
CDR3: CSGKVGGTELFF

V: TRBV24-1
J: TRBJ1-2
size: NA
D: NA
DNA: TGTGCCACCAGTGATCAGAGAAACTATGGCTACACCTTC
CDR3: CATSDQRNYGYTF

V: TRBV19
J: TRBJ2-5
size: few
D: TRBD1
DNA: TGTGCCAGTAGAGCTGGGACAGGGGACCAAGAGACCCAGTACTTC
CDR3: CASRAGTGDQETQYF

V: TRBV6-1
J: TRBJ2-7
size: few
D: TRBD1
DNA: TGTGCCAGCAGTGAGAACGGACAGGGGGACGAGCAGTACTTC
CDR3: CASSENGQGDEQYF

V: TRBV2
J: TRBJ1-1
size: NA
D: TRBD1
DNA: TGTGCCAGCGGTAAACGACAGGGGAGGAACACTGAAGCTTTCTTT
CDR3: CASGKRQGRNTEAFF

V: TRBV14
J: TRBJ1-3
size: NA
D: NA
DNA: TGTGCCAGCTCACCAAATAGAGCAGGAGGCTCTGGAAACACCATATATTTT
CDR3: CASSPNRAGGSGNTIYF

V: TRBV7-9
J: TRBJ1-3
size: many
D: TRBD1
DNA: TGTGCCAGCGCCCCCCAGGGACAGACCATTGGAAACACCATATATTTT
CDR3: CASAPQGQTIGNTIYF

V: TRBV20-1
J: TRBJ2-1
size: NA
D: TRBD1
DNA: TGCAGTGCCCGAGGACAGGGGACCTACAATGAGCAGTTCTTC
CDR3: CSARGQGTYNEQFF

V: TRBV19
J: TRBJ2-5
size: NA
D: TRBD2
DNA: TGTGCCAGTAGTATAGGCCCGATCGGGACTAGCGGGGGAATACAAGAGACCCAGTACTTC
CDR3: CASSIGPIGTSGGIQETQYF

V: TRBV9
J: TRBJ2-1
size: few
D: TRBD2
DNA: TGTGCCAGCAGCTCTCCCCCCGCGGGGGTCTCCCTGTTCTTC
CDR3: CASSSPPAGVSLFF

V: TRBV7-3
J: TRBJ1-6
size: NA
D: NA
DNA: TGTGGGACCTCCCGGGCCGTCAATTCACCCCTCCACTTT
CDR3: CGTSRAVNSPLHF

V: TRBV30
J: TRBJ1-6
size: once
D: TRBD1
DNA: TGTGCCTGGAGTCCAACAGGGGGGACATGCGGTTCACCCCTCCACTTT
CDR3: CAWSPTGGTCGSPLHF

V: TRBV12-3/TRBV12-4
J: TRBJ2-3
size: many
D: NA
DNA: TGTGCCAGCAGCATCGGGGCCCGAGGAGATACGCAGTATTTT
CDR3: CASSIGARGDTQYF

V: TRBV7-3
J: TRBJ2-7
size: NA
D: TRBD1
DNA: TGTGCCAGCAGCGCCCGACAGGGAAAGGGCTCCTACGAGCAGTACTTC
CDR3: CASSARQGKGSYEQYF

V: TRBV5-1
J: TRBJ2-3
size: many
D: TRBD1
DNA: TGCGCCAGCAGCTCACGACAGGGGGCGAGCACAGATACGCAGTATTTT
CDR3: CASSSRQGASTDTQYF

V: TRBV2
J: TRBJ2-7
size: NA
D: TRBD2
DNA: TGTGCCAGCAACCCGACTAGCTTCTACGAGCAGTACTTC
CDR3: CASNPTSFYEQYF